The present T cell receptor beta chain was sequenced within a study of blood T cell repertoires in COVID-19. Overall study: Sites in the United States, Italy and Spain provided acute and convalescent COVID-19 samples. Nucleic acid was either cDNA or gDNA, and it came from T cells, B-cell-depleted T cells, or PBMCs.

How the authors handled the data: Reference gene primer amplification gave estimated nucleated cell counts. Sequencing was performed with immunoSEQ multiplex PCR; in TCRdb, only in-frame clones are kept and a portion is missing. That table gives V, J and clone size, and the DNA gave D and trimming. The table lists about 140,000 clones, around four fifths of them singletons. Per the germline V gene, CDR1 is SGHRS and CDR2 is YFSETQ. The CDR3 is 16 residues long. V was pared by 4 bases and J by 5 bases, with 12 bases of the junction left unmatched. This clone appeared once. The gene calls are TRBV5-1 and TRBJ2-1, with 7 bases matching TRBD2. The receptor's source is a woman of 80 years or more with acute or convalescent COVID-19. Sequenced: peripheral blood. CDR3 loop: CASSRGLAARDNEQFF. The CDR3 coding sequence is TGCGCCAGCAGCCGTGGGCTAGCGGCCCGTGACAATGAGCAGTTCTTC.